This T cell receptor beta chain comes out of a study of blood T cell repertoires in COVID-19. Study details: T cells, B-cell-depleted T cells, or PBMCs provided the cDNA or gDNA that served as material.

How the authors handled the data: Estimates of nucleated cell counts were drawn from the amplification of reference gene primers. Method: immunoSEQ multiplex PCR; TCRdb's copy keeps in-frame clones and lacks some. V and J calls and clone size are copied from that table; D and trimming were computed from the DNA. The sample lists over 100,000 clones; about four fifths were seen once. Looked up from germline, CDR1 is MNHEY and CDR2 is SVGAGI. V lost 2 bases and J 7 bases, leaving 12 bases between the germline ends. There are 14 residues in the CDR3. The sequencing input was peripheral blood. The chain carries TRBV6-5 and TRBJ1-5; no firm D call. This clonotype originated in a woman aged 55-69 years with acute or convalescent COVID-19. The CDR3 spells CASSYHEGSQPQHF. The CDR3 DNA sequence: TGTGCCAGCAGTTACCATGAGGGTAGCCAGCCCCAGCATTTT.